This T cell receptor (beta chain) is drawn from a study of OX40 agonist ivuxolimab in advanced cancers. Study-wide background: Eligibility admitted prior anti-PD-1, anti-PD-L1 or anti-CTLA-4 therapy; about 40% had some.

Prior autoimmune disease or systemic immunosuppression barred patients. This CDR3 is built from 13 residues. V lost 3 bases, J lost 6 bases, and 10 bases lay in between. CDR1 and CDR2 from the germline V gene are WNHNN and SYGVQD (reference sequence). The assay was immunoSEQ multiplex PCR, and TCRdb's table has in-frame clones only and misses some. This sample has around 56,000 clones; about 89% occur once, and the top ten carry roughly 1.5%. The sequenced sample was CD4+ or CD8+ T cells sorted from blood, obtained in a trial of the OX40 agonist ivuxolimab. This clonotype originated in an adult with an advanced solid tumor such as melanoma, head and neck, liver or kidney cancer. The chain joins TRBV10-1 to TRBJ2-3, with D tentatively TRBD1 (6 bases). CDR3 protein: CASSDAGEDTQYF. CDR3 coding DNA: TGCGCCAGCAGTGATGCAGGGGAGGATACGCAGTATTTT.